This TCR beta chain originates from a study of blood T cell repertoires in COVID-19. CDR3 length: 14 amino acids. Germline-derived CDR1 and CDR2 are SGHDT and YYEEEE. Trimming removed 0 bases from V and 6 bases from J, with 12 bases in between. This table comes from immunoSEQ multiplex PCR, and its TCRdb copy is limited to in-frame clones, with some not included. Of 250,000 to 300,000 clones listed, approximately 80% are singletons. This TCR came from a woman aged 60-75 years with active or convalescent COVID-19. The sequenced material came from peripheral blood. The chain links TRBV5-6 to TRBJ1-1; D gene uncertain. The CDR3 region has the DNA TGTGCCAGCAGCTTGGTCGGAGGTAACCCTGAAGCTTTCTTT. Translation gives CASSLVGGNPEAFF.